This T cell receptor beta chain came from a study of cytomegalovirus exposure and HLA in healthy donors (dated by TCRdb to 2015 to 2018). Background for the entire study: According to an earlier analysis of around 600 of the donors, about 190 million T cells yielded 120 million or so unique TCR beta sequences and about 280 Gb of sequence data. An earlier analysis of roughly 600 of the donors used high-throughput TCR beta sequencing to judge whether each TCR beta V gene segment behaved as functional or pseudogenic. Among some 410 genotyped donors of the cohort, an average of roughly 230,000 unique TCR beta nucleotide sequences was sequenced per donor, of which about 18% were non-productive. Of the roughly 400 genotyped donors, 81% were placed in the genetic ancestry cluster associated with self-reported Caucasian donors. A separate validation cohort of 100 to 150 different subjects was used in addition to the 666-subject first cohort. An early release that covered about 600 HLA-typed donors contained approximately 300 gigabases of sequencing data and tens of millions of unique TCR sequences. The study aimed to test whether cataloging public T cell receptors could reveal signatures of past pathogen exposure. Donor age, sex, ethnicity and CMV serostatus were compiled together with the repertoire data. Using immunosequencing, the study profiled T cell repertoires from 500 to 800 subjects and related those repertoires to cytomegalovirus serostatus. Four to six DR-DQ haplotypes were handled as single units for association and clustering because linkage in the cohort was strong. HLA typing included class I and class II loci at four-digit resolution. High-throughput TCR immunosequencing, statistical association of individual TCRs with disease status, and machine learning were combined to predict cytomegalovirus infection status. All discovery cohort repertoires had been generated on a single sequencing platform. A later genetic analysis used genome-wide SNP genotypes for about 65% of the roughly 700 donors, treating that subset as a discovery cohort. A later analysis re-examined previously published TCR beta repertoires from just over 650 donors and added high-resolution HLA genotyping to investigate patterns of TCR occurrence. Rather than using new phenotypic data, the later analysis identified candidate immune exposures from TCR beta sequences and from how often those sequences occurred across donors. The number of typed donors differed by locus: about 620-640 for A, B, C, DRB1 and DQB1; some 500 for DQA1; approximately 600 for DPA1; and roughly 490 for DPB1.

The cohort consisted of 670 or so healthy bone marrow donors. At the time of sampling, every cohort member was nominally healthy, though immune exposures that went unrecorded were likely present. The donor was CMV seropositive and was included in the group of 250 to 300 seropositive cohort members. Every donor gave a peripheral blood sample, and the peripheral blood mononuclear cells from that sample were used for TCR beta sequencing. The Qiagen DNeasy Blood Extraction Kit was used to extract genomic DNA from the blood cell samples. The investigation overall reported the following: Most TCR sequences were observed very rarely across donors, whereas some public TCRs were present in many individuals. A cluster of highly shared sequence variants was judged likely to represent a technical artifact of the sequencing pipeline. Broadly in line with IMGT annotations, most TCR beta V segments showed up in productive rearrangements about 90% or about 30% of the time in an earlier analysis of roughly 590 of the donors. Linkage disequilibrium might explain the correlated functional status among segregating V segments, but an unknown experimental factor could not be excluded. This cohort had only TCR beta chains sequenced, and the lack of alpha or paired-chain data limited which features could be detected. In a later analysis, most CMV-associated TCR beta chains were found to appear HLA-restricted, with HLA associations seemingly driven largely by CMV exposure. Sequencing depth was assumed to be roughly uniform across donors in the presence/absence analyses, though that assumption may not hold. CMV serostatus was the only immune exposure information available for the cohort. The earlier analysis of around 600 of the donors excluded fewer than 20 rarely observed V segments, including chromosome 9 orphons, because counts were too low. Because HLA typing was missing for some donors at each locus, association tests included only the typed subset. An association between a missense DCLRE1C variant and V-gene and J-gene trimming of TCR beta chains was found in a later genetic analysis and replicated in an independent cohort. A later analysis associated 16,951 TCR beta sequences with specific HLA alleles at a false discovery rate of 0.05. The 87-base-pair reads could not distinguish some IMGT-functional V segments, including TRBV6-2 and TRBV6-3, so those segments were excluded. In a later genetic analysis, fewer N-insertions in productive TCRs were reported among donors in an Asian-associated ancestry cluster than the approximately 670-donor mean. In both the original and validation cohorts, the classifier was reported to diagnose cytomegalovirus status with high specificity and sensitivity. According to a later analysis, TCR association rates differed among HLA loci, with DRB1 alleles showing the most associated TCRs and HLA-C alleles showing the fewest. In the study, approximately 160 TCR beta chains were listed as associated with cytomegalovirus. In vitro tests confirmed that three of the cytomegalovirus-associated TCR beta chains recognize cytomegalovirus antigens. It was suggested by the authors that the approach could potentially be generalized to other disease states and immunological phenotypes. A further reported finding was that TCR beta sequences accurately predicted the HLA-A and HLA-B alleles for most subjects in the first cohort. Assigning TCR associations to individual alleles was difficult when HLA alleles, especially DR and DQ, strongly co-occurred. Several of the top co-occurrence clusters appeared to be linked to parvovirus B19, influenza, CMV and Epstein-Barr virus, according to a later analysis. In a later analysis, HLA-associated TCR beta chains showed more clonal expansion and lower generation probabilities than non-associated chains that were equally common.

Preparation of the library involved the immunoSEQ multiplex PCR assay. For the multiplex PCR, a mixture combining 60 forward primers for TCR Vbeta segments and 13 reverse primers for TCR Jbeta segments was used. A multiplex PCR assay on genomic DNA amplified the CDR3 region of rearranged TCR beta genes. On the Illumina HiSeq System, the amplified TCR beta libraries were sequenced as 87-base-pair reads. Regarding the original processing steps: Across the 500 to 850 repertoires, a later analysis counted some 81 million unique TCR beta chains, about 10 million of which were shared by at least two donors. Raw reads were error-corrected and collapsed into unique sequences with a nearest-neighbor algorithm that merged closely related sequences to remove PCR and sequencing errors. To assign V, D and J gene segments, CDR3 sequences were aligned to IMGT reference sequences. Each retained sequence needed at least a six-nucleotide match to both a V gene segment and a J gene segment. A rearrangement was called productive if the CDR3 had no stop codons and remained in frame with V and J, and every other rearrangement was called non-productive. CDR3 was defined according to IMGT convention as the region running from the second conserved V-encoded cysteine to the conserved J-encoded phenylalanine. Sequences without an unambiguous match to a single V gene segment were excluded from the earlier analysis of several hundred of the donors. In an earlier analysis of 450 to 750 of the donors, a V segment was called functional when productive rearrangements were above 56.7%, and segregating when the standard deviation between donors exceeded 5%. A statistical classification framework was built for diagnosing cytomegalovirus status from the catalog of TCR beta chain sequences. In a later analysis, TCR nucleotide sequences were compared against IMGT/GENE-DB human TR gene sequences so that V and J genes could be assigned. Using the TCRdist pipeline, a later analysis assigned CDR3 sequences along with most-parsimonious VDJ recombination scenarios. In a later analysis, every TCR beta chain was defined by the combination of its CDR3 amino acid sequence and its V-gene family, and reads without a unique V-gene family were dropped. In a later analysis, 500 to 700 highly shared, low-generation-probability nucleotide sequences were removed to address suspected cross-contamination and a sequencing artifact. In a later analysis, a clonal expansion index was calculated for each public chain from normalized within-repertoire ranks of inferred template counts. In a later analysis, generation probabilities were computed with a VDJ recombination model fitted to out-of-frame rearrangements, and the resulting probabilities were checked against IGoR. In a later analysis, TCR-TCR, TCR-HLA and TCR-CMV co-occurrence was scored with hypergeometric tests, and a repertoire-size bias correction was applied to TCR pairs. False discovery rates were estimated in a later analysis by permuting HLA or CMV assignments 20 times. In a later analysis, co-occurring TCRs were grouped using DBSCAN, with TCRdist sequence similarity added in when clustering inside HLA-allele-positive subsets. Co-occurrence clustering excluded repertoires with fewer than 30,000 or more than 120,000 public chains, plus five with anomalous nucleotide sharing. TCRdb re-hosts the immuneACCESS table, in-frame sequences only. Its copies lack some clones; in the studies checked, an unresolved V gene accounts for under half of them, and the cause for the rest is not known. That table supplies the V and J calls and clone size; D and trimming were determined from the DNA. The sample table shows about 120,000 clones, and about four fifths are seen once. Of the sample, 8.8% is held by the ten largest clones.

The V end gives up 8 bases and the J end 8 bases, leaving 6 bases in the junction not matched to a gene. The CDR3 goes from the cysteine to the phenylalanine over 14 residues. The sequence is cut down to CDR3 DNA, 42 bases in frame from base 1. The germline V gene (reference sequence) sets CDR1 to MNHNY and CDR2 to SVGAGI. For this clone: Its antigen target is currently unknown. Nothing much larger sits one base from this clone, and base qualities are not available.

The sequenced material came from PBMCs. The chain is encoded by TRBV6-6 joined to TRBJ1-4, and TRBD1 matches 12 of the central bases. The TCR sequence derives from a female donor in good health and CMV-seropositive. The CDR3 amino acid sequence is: CASARDRGLEKLFF. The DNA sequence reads TGTGCCAGCGCACGGGACAGGGGGCTAGAAAAACTGTTTTTT.